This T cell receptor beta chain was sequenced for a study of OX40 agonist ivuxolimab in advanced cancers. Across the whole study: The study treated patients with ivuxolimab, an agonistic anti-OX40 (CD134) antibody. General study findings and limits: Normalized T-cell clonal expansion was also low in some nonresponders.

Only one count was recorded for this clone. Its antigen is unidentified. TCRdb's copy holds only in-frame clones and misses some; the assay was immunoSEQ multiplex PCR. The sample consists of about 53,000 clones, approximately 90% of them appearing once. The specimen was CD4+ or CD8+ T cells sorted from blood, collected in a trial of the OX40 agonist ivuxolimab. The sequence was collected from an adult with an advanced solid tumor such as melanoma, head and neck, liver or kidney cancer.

CDR3 sequence (DNA): TGTGCCAGCAGCTTGGAGCCAGGGACCGGTGAGACCCAGTACTTC. Its protein is CASSLEPGTGETQYF. This sequence joins TRBV5-6 and TRBJ2-5; either TRBD1 or TRBD2 may fit D (5 bases each). Germline CDR1 and CDR2: SGHDT and YYEEEE. The CDR3 is made up of 15 amino acids. V gave up 0 bases and J gave up 5 bases, with 14 bases separating them. The entire variable domain, with the rest obtained from reference TRBV5-6 and TRBJ2-5, is as follows: DAGVTQSPTHLIKTRGQQVTLRCSPKSGHDTVSWYQQALGQGPQFIFQYYEEEERQRGNFPDRFSGHQFPNYSSELNVNALLLGDSALYLCASSLEPGTGETQYFGPGTRLLVL.